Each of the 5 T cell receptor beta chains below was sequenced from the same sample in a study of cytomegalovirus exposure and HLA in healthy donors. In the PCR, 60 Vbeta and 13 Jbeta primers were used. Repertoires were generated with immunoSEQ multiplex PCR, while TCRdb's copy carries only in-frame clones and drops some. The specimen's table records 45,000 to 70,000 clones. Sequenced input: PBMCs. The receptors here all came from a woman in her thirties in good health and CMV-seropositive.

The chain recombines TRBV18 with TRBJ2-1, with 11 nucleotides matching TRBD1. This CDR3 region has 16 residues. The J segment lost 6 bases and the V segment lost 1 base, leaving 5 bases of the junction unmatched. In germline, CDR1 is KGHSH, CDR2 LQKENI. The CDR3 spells CASSPQIGTGGNEQFF. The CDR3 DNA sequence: TGTGCCAGCTCACCACAAATAGGGACAGGGGGCAATGAGCAGTTCTTC. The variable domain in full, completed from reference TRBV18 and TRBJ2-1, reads NAGVMQNPRHLVRRRGQEARLRCSPMKGHSHVYWYRQLPEEGLKFMVYLQKENIIDESGMPKERFSAEFPKEGPSILRIQQVVRGDSAAYFCASSPQIGTGGNEQFFGPGTRLTVL.

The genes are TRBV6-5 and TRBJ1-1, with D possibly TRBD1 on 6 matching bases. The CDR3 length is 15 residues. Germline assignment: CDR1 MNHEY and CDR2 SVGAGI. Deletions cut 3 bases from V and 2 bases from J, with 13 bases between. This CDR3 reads CASSYVGGINTEAFF. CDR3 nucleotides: TGTGCCAGCAGTTATGTAGGGGGTATAAACACTGAAGCTTTCTTT.

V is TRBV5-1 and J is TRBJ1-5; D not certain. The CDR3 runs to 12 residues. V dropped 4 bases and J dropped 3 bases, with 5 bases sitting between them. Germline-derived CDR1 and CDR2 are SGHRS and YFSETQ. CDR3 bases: TGCGCCAGCAGCATTAACAATCAGCCCCAGCATTTT. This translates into CASSINNQPQHF.

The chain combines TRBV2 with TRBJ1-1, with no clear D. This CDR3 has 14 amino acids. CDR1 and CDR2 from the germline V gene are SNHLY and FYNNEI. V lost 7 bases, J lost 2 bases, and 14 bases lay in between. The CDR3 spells CASTEEGSNTEAFF. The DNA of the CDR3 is TGTGCCAGCACTGAGGAGGGATCCAACACTGAAGCTTTCTTT.

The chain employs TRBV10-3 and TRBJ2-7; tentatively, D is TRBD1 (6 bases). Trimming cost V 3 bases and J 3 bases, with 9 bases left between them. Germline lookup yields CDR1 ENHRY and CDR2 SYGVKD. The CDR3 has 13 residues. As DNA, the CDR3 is TGTGCCATCAGTGACAGGGGATTCTACGAGCAGTACTTC. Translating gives CAISDRGFYEQYF.